This TCR beta chain was observed in a study of CD8+ T cells in alopecia areata. Study at large: C3H/HeJ donors aged roughly 6-13 months with spontaneous alopecia supplied skin grafted onto roughly 7-10-week-old female C3H/HeJ mice.

Comments on this clone: The listed genes are named as in mouse. With the read ending 4 residues before the CDR3 end, the germline J gene is used to fill in that end.

Following RNA extraction, reverse transcription yielded cDNA that acted as the sequencing template. Sequencing used immunoSEQ multiplex PCR; TCRdb keeps in-frame clones, though not all of them. Singletons are absent from the sample, which has around 100,000 clones. Germline V gene data show CDR1 as NNHNN and CDR2 as SYGAGS (reference sequence). The CDR3 covers 13 residues. Sequences were obtained from lesional skin. This chain joins TRBV13-2 and TRBJ2-3; 9 bases map to TRBD2. This receptor was taken from a C3H/HeJ mouse with alopecia areata. The MHC haplotype of the strain is H2-k. Partial CDR3 DNA: TGTGCCAGCGGTGAGGACTGGGGAGAA. Amino acids: CASGEDWGE. The full CDR3 reads CASGEDWGETLYF.